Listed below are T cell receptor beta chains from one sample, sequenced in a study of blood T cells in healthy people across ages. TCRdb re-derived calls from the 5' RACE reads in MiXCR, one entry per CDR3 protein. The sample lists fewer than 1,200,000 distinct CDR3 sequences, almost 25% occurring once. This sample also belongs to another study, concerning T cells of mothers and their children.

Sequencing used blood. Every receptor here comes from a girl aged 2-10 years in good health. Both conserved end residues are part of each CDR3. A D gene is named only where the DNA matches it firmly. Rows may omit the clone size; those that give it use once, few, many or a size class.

TGTGCCAGCAGTGACTCCCCTAGCGGGGGGAGCACGCAGTATTTT	CASSDSPSGGSTQYF	TRBV6-4	few	TRBJ2-3	TRBD2
TGTGCCAGCAGCCCTGGGACAGGGAGTGGCTACATCTTC	CASSPGTGSGYIF	TRBV4-2	.	TRBJ1-2	TRBD1
TGCAGTGCTAGAGGACTAGCGGGGGGACCCTACGAGCAGTACTTC	CSARGLAGGPYEQYF	TRBV20-1	few	TRBJ2-7	TRBD2
TGCAGTGCTGACTGGAGCGGGGGGCAATACAATGAGCAGTTCTTC	CSADWSGGQYNEQFF	TRBV20-1	.	TRBJ2-1	TRBD2
TGCAGTGCTAGAGGGACAGGGGGCGCGGGTCAGCCCCAGCATTTT	CSARGTGGAGQPQHF	TRBV20-1	.	TRBJ1-5	TRBD1
TGTGCCAGCAGCTTCTCGGACAGGGTGAACCAGCCCCAGCATTTT	CASSFSDRVNQPQHF	TRBV7-2	few	TRBJ1-5	TRBD1
TGTGCCAGCAGCCCGGGACTAGCGGAGCAGAACACCGGGGAGCTGTTTTTT	CASSPGLAEQNTGELFF	TRBV5-4	.	TRBJ2-2	TRBD2
TGTGCCAGCAGCTTAGAACTAGCGGGGGGGTCTTACGAGCAGTACTTC	CASSLELAGGSYEQYF	TRBV7-2	.	TRBJ2-7	TRBD2
TGTGCCAGCAGCTTAGCGCAGCGGGGGGGAGGTAGTCTTCATGAGCAGTTCTTC	CASSLAQRGGGSLHEQFF	TRBV7-9	few	TRBJ2-1	TRBD2
TGTGCCAGCAGTTCAGTCCTGGCCTACGAGCAGTACTTC	CASSSVLAYEQYF	TRBV12-3/TRBV12-4	.	TRBJ2-7	.
TGTGCCAGCAGTTTATCGCCGACCGGGGCGGCCGGGGAGCTGTTTTTT	CASSLSPTGAAGELFF	TRBV12-3/TRBV12-4	few	TRBJ2-2	.
TGCGCCAGCAGCCAAGATACGGCAGGGTTACAGCCCCAGCATTTT	CASSQDTAGLQPQHF	TRBV4-1	.	TRBJ1-5	.
TGTGCCAGCAGCTCCGGACCTAGCGGGAGCCCCGGGGAGCTGTTTTTT	CASSSGPSGSPGELFF	TRBV7-9	.	TRBJ2-2	TRBD2
TGTGCCAGCAGCTCTCAGAGGGGTGGTGGAAAACTGTTTTTT	CASSSQRGGGKLFF	TRBV6-5	.	TRBJ1-4	.
TGTGCCAGCAGTGCTTCCCGGGACCCACAAGAGACCCAGTACTTC	CASSASRDPQETQYF	TRBV12-3/TRBV12-4	.	TRBJ2-5	.
TGTGCCAGCAAAGTACAGGGAGGTCTGTATACGCAGTATTTT	CASKVQGGLYTQYF	TRBV14	.	TRBJ2-3	.
TGTGCCACCAGCATTACGCGGGGAGCGAATACGCAGTATTTT	CATSITRGANTQYF	TRBV15	.	TRBJ2-3	.
TGCAGCGTTGATAAAGGAACAGCGAACACTGAAGCTTTCTTT	CSVDKGTANTEAFF	TRBV29-1	.	TRBJ1-1	.
TGCAGCCCCGGGGAAACTAGCGGGAAGGTCGATACGCAGTATTTT	CSPGETSGKVDTQYF	TRBV20-1	.	TRBJ2-3	TRBD2
TGTGCCAGCAGCCCGAGGGAGGGAATTAACTACAATGAGCAGTTCTTC	CASSPREGINYNEQFF	TRBV11-2	.	TRBJ2-1	TRBD2
TGTGCCACCAGTGATGAGAGCCGGGACTACACCGGGGAGCTGTTTTTT	CATSDESRDYTGELFF	TRBV24-1	few	TRBJ2-2	.
TGTGCCAGCAGCCAGTCTAGCGGGGGAGGCACCGGGGAGCTGTTTTTT	CASSQSSGGGTGELFF	TRBV3-1	.	TRBJ2-2	TRBD2
TGTGCCAGCAGCCCGGAACTAGCGTTCCGAGAGACCCAGTACTTC	CASSPELAFRETQYF	TRBV11-2	few	TRBJ2-5	TRBD2
TGTGCCAGCAGTCCACTAGCGGGAGGGAATTTAGCCAAAAACATTCAGTACTTC	CASSPLAGGNLAKNIQYF	TRBV28	.	TRBJ2-4	TRBD2
TGTGCTAGTGGGCCCACGGGTAGCTCCTACAATGAGCAGTTCTTC	CASGPTGSSYNEQFF	TRBV12-5	.	TRBJ2-1	.
TGTGCCAGCAGTTTACAGGGTGGGCGCGAGCGGTACTTC	CASSLQGGRERYF	TRBV28	few	TRBJ2-7	.
TGTGCCACCCCCCTAGGAAATGAGCAGTTCTTC	CATPLGNEQFF	TRBV7-9	.	TRBJ2-1	.
TGTGCCAGCACGGAGGGCGGGGACAATGAGCAGTTCTTC	CASTEGGDNEQFF	TRBV28	.	TRBJ2-1	.
TGTGCCAGCAGCTTAATTGAGCGGGGAGAAGAGACCCAGTACTTC	CASSLIERGEETQYF	TRBV7-9	.	TRBJ2-5	TRBD2
TGTGCCAGCAGCCGAAACTCGGACCAGCCCCAGCATTTT	CASSRNSDQPQHF	TRBV4-2	few	TRBJ1-5	.
TGCAGTGCTAGAGACCTTGCGGGCGCCCGGGGCTACACCTTC	CSARDLAGARGYTF	TRBV20-1	few	TRBJ1-2	.
TGTGCCAGCAGCTGGCAGGAGGAGACCCAGTACTTC	CASSWQEETQYF	TRBV7-2	.	TRBJ2-5	.
TGCGCCAGCAGCTGGAACGGGGGTGACTATGGCTACACCTTC	CASSWNGGDYGYTF	TRBV5-1	.	TRBJ1-2	.
TGTGCCAGCAGTTACGGGACCATGGTCCCTGGGGCCAACGTCCTGACTTTC	CASSYGTMVPGANVLTF	TRBV6-5	.	TRBJ2-6	.
TGTGCCAGCAGCTTAGTATCGGGAGTGGCGAAAGAGCAGTTCTTC	CASSLVSGVAKEQFF	TRBV7-2	.	TRBJ2-1	.
TGTGCCAGCAGCTCTACGACAGGTAACTCCTACGAGCAGTACTTC	CASSSTTGNSYEQYF	TRBV7-9	.	TRBJ2-7	.
TGCGCCAGCAGCTACCGCGGGGGCCCGAACACCGGGGAGCTGTTTTTT	CASSYRGGPNTGELFF	TRBV5-1	.	TRBJ2-2	.
TGTGCCATACAGTCGACTAGCGGCCAAGAGACCCAGTACTTC	CAIQSTSGQETQYF	TRBV10-3	few	TRBJ2-5	TRBD2
TGTGCCGGCACCCCAGGGGGGGCCAGAGAGCAGTACTTC	CAGTPGGAREQYF	TRBV28	few	TRBJ2-7	.
TGCAGCGCGACACTGGACCAAGAGACCCAGTACTTC	CSATLDQETQYF	TRBV29-1	few	TRBJ2-5	.
TGTGCCAGCAGCTTGTGGGGCCGTCCTTTGGTAGAGACCCAGTACTTC	CASSLWGRPLVETQYF	TRBV5-6	.	TRBJ2-5	.
TGTGCCAGCAGTTCGATCGGACTAAACACCGGGGAGCTGTTTTTT	CASSSIGLNTGELFF	TRBV6-2/TRBV6-3	.	TRBJ2-2	.
TGTGCCAGCAGCTTAGATCGGGACCTTGAGCAGTTCTTC	CASSLDRDLEQFF	TRBV11-2	few	TRBJ2-1	.
TGTGCCAGCAGCTCAGGGAGACAGGGGCGGCGAGTGGAGACCCAGTACTTC	CASSSGRQGRRVETQYF	TRBV7-8	few	TRBJ2-5	TRBD1
TGCGCCAGCATAGGGGGAGGCGGCTACACCTTC	CASIGGGGYTF	TRBV5-1	few	TRBJ1-2	.
TGTGCCAGCAGCCGACAGTTTTACAGTGAAAAACTGTTTTTT	CASSRQFYSEKLFF	TRBV5-6	.	TRBJ1-4	.